The 17 T cell receptor beta chains presented below share a single source sample, sequenced in a study of blood T cell repertoires in COVID-19. Libraries were prepared by immunoSEQ multiplex PCR; TCRdb keeps only in-frame clonotypes and omits some of them. In the table there are about 190,000 clones, 65% to 85% of which are singletons. The sample taken for sequencing was PBMCs or T cells enriched from blood (not recorded which). These receptors were obtained from a woman in her thirties who had recovered from COVID-19.

The genes are TRBV5-3 and TRBJ1-5; D may be TRBD1 (6 bases). TRBV5-3 is given ORF status, its function remaining uncertain. Trimming cost V 1 base and J 5 bases, with 13 bases left between them. This CDR3 contains 15 residues. DNA of the CDR3: TGTGCCAGAAGCTTGAACAGGGCGGTTTATCAGCCCCAGCATTTT. Its protein product is CARSLNRAVYQPQHF.

The J gene is TRBJ1-5, the V gene TRBV2; perhaps TRBD1 as D (5 bases). V dropped 5 bases and J dropped 5 bases, with 10 bases sitting between them. The CDR3 spans 13 residues. CDR1 is SNHLY and CDR2 is FYNNEI in the germline V gene. CDR3 DNA sequence: TGTGCCAGCAGTATTCAGGGTTATCAGCCCCAGCATTTT. Translated: CASSIQGYQPQHF.

V is TRBV25-1 and J is TRBJ1-1; a weak D match, TRBD1 (5 bases). CDR3 length: 14 amino acids. Germline CDR1 MGHDK, CDR2 SYGVNS. The V gene lost 2 bases and the J gene lost 6 bases, with 13 bases spanning the gap. The chain's CDR3 is CASSEGAGRAEAFF. In nucleotides, the CDR3 is TGTGCCAGCAGTGAAGGGGCCGGTAGAGCTGAAGCTTTCTTT.

The J gene is TRBJ2-3, the V gene TRBV5-5, with 8 bases identical to TRBD2. Germline V CDR1 and CDR2: SGHKS, YYEKEE (reference sequence). J was trimmed by 0 bases and V by 5 bases; bases with no gene match: 5. CDR3 length: 15 residues. The DNA for the CDR3 is TGTGCCAGCAGACGGACTAGCCCCAGCACAGATACGCAGTATTTT. Its protein product is CASRRTSPSTDTQYF. The whole variable domain, filled in from reference TRBV5-5 and TRBJ2-3, reads DAGVTQSPTHLIKTRGQQVTLRCSPISGHKSVSWYQQVLGQGPQFIFQYYEKEERGRGNFPDRFSARQFPNYSSELNVNALLLGDSALYLCASRRTSPSTDTQYFGPGTRLTVL.

This chain connects TRBV5-1 to TRBJ1-2, with 11 nucleotides matching TRBD1. This CDR3 has 18 residues. CDR1 and CDR2 (germline): SGHRS, YFSETQ. Trimming removed 0 bases from V and 1 base from J; junction bases left unmatched: 8. CDR3 nucleotide sequence: TGCGCCAGCAGCTTGGACTATCCGGGACAGGGGGATAACTATGGCTACACCTTC. Its translation: CASSLDYPGQGDNYGYTF.

This chain uses TRBV7-2 with TRBJ1-5, with TRBD1 identical over 7 bases. The ends lost 5 bases at V and 6 bases at J; junction bases unmatched: 13. The CDR3 runs to 16 residues. CDR1 is SGHTA and CDR2 is FQGNSA in the germline V gene. The CDR3, as DNA: TGTGCCAGCAGCCCCGACAGGGCACGACGTGGTCAGCCCCAGCATTTT. Residues: CASSPDRARRGQPQHF.

This clone has just one count. This chain joins TRBV19 and TRBJ1-1; possible D gene TRBD1, 5 bases. Germline V gives CDR1 LNHDA, CDR2 SQIVND (reference sequence). The ends were cut back, 7 bases at V and 0 bases at J, with 24 bases in the middle. The CDR3 spans 18 residues. CDR3 sequence reads: CASTDRPARGLLNTEAFF. The CDR3 DNA reads TGTGCCAGTACCGATCGGCCGGCCCGGGGACTGCTGAACACTGAAGCTTTCTTT.

This clone was seen once. The CDR3 coding sequence is TGTGCCAGCAGCCCCCCGGCAGGGGGCGCGGAGACCCAGTACTTC. This gives the protein CASSPPAGGAETQYF. The chain carries TRBV9 and TRBJ2-5; 8 bases are shared with TRBD1. Germline V CDR1 and CDR2: SGDLS, YYNGEE. CDR3 size: 15 residues. Unmatched junction bases numbered 10, after V lost 4 bases and J lost 5 bases.

The rearrangement links TRBV19 to TRBJ2-1, with TRBD2 matching 9 bases. V shed 7 bases, J shed 10 bases, and the junction held 23 bases outside the gene matches. The CDR3 covers 18 residues. Germline CDR1 and CDR2: LNHDA and SQIVND (reference sequence). CDR3 sequence reads: CASTRVAGAASSTGEQFF. The CDR3, as DNA: TGTGCCAGTACCCGGGTAGCGGGAGCCGCATCAAGTACTGGCGAGCAGTTCTTC. Drawing the rest from reference TRBV19 and TRBJ2-1, the complete variable domain is DGGITQSPKYLFRKEGQNVTLSCEQNLNHDAMYWYRQDPGQGLRLIYYSQIVNDFQKGDIAEGYSVSREKKESFPLTVTSAQKNPTAFYLCASTRVAGAASSTGEQFFGPGTRLTVL.

Turning to this clone: This same CDR3 is encoded by further DNA sequences in the sample. V usage is TRBV5-1 and J usage is TRBJ2-1; TRBD2 matches 9 bases. This CDR3 comprises 16 residues. Germline V gene data show CDR1 as SGHRS and CDR2 as YFSETQ. Losses at the gene ends were 0 bases for V and 4 bases for J; bases not matched to a gene: 5. The CDR3 here is CASSLGGLAGYNEQFF. DNA of the CDR3: TGCGCCAGCAGCTTGGGCGGGCTAGCGGGGTACAATGAGCAGTTCTTC.

The chain has TRBV29-1 and TRBJ2-7, with D tentatively TRBD1 (5 bases). CDR1 and CDR2 (germline): SQVTM, ANQGSEA. Trimming cost V 3 bases and J 6 bases, with 15 bases left between them. This CDR3 is built from 13 residues. CDR3 amino acids: CSVETVRGSEQYF. Here the CDR3 DNA reads TGCAGCGTTGAGACGGTAAGGGGCAGCGAGCAGTACTTC.

The chain carries TRBV30 and TRBJ1-4; 8 positions agree with TRBD1. This CDR3 is 12 amino acids long. CDR1 is GTSNPN and CDR2 is SVGIG in the germline V gene (reference sequence). V lost 3 bases and J lost 8; bases outside the gene matches: 2. The CDR3 sequence: CAWSRQGEKLFF. The CDR3 DNA is TGTGCCTGGAGCCGACAGGGGGAAAAACTGTTTTTT.

V gene TRBV19 combines with J gene TRBJ1-1; 8 positions match TRBD1. With V trimmed by 3 bases and J by 5 bases, 2 bases remained unmatched. CDR1 and CDR2 from the germline V gene are LNHDA and SQIVND (reference sequence). The CDR3 is 13 residues long. The DNA of the CDR3 is TGTGCCAGTAGTATTACAGGGGGTACTGAAGCTTTCTTT. It codes for CASSITGGTEAFF.

V and J are TRBV18 and TRBJ2-7, with 7 nucleotides matching TRBD1. Germline CDR1 is KGHSH and CDR2 is LQKENI. V was pared by 6 bases and J by 2 bases, with 1 base of the junction left unmatched. This CDR3 comprises 12 residues. This chain's CDR3 is CASSQGAYEQYV. CDR3 nucleotide sequence: TGTGCCAGCTCCCAGGGGGCCTACGAGCAGTACGTC.

The chain is built from TRBV29-1 and TRBJ1-2; D is ambiguous. This CDR3 spans 11 amino acids. Per germline, CDR1 SQVTM and CDR2 ANQGSEA. CDR3 DNA: TGCGGCGACCTAGCGGTAAATGGCTACACCTTC. It yields the protein CGDLAVNGYTF. The variable domain in full, with the rest retrieved from reference TRBV29-1 and TRBJ1-2, is SAVISQKPSRDICQRGTSLTIQCQVDSQVTMMFWYRQQPGQSLTLIATANQGSEATYESGFVIDKFPISRPNLTFSTLTVSNMSPEDSSIYLCGDLAVNGYTFGSGTRLTVV.

The chain carries TRBV19 and TRBJ1-4; D gene unclear. Trimming took off 1 base at V and 0 bases at J, with 6 bases between the two ends. This CDR3 comprises 15 residues. Germline V gives CDR1 LNHDA, CDR2 SQIVND (reference sequence). CDR3 sequence reads: CASSIVPATNEKLFF. CDR3 coding DNA: TGTGCCAGTAGTATAGTACCAGCAACTAATGAAAAACTGTTTTTT. The full variable domain, rest sourced from reference TRBV19 and TRBJ1-4, is DGGITQSPKYLFRKEGQNVTLSCEQNLNHDAMYWYRQDPGQGLRLIYYSQIVNDFQKGDIAEGYSVSREKKESFPLTVTSAQKNPTAFYLCASSIVPATNEKLFFGSGTQLSVL.

V gene TRBV6-5 combines with J gene TRBJ2-2; D is undetermined. This CDR3 comprises 12 residues. The germline gives CDR1 MNHEY, CDR2 SVGAGI. Trimming cost V 8 bases and J 6 bases, with 10 bases left between them. The CDR3 DNA follows: TGTGCCAGCCTACCTTCTCCCGGGGAGCTGTTTTTT. The encoded protein is CASLPSPGELFF.